Following are 18 T cell receptor beta chains from one sample sequenced in a study of shared clonotypes between healthy human individuals. TCRdb keeps only in-frame clones here, not all; method: immunoSEQ multiplex PCR. Counted here are around 640,000 clones, 96% occurring once; the ten biggest clones make up about 0.11%. Naive CD8 cells lacked CD45RO and underwent positive selection for CCR7, leaving out terminally differentiated effector memory CD45RA+ cells. Material: naive CD8+ T cells sorted from blood. These receptor sequences come from a woman aged 25 to 45 in good health.

The V gene is TRBV5-8, the J gene TRBJ2-7; possible D gene TRBD1, 5 bases. The germline V gene has CDR1 SGHTS and CDR2 YDEGEE. V lost 2 bases and J lost 3, with 12 bases in between. The CDR3 is 14 amino acids. CDR3 DNA sequence: TGTGCCAGCAGCTTTGGAATCCAGGGCTACGAGCAGTACTTC. It specifies CASSFGIQGYEQYF.

This clone came up once. The V and J genes are TRBV7-9 and TRBJ2-2; 8 bases are a match to TRBD1. The CDR3 is made up of 16 amino acids. Per germline, CDR1 SEHNR and CDR2 FQNEAQ (reference sequence). J was trimmed by 4 bases and V by 8 bases; bases with no gene match: 12. The DNA of the CDR3 is TGTGCCAGCTCGGTGACCAGGGGGCGCGGCACCGGGGAGCTGTTTTTT. It yields the protein CASSVTRGRGTGELFF.

This chain links TRBV27 with TRBJ1-1, with 7 bases identical to TRBD1. Germline V gene lookup returns CDR1 MNHEY and CDR2 SMNVEV (reference sequence). The J segment lost 7 bases and the V segment lost 8 bases, leaving 10 bases of the junction unmatched. This CDR3 comprises 13 residues. In DNA, the CDR3 is TGTGCCAGCCAGACAGGGATCAACGGTGAAGCTTTCTTT. Translation: CASQTGINGEAFF.

This rearrangement joins TRBV29-1 to TRBJ1-1; D is possibly TRBD1 (6 bases). The V end was cut by 6 bases, the J end by 1 base, with 12 bases between. This CDR3 contains 13 residues. Germline V gives CDR1 SQVTM, CDR2 ANQGSEA. The CDR3 DNA sequence: TGCAGCGTGATCAGGGGTGGGAACACTGAAGCTTTCTTT. It encodes CSVIRGGNTEAFF.

The CDR3 here is CASAYTEGLAGHGEQFF. CDR3 coding DNA: TGTGCTAGTGCCTACACGGAAGGGCTAGCGGGGCATGGTGAGCAGTTCTTC. V gene TRBV12-5 combines with J gene TRBJ2-1, with TRBD2 matching 9 bases. This CDR3 spans 17 amino acids. Germline V lookup: CDR1 LGHNT, CDR2 FRNRAP. Losses at the gene ends were 7 bases for V and 9 bases for J; bases not matched to a gene: 19.

The chain carries TRBV11-2 and TRBJ2-7; perhaps TRBD1 as D (6 bases). Germline assignment: CDR1 SGHAT and CDR2 FQNNGV. CDR3 size: 12 residues. V lost 11 bases and J lost 0, with 11 bases in between. Here the CDR3 DNA reads TGTGCCTCAGGGGATCGCTCCTACGAGCAGTACTTC. As protein: CASGDRSYEQYF.

The rearrangement links TRBV21-1 to TRBJ2-7; the table's D call of TRBD2 was not tested on the DNA. TRBV21-1 is assigned pseudogene status. CDR3 length: 18 amino acids. DNA for the CDR3: TGTGCCAGCACCGCGGGGGGGGAGTTCTACACCAACTCCTACGAGCAGTACTTC. Encoded protein: CASTAGGEFYTNSYEQYF.

This rearrangement joins TRBV10-3 to TRBJ1-1; the D is unclear. The V gene lost 3 bases and the J gene lost 6 bases, with 23 bases spanning the gap. The CDR3 length is 17 residues. Germline V gene lookup returns CDR1 ENHRY and CDR2 SYGVKD. This CDR3 reads CAISDPGQVGYVAEAFF. The DNA for the CDR3 is TGTGCCATCAGTGATCCAGGTCAGGTCGGGTATGTTGCTGAAGCTTTCTTT.

This CDR3 reads CASSSIFLGNTEAFF. The CDR3, as DNA: TGTGCCAGTAGTTCCATCTTCCTGGGGAACACTGAAGCTTTCTTT. The J gene is TRBJ1-1, the V gene TRBV19; D is ambiguous. The CDR3 extends over 15 amino acids. The germline gives CDR1 LNHDA, CDR2 SQIVND (reference sequence). Trimming took 5 bases from V and 1 from J, leaving 14 bases between them.

The sample holds one count of this clone. This chain's CDR3 is CASSSGTDPTGELFF. DNA of the CDR3: TGTGCCAGCAGCTCCGGGACAGACCCCACCGGGGAGCTGTTTTTT. This chain links TRBV7-9 with TRBJ2-2; 7 nucleotides line up with TRBD1. V gave up 4 bases and J gave up 4 bases; unmatched junction bases: 6. The germline V gene encodes CDR1 SEHNR and CDR2 FQNEAQ (reference sequence). There are 15 residues in the CDR3.

The CDR3 region is CASRHTEGGTYEQYF. The DNA of the CDR3 is TGTGCCAGCAGGCACACCGAGGGCGGCACCTACGAGCAGTACTTC. This chain uses TRBV28 with TRBJ2-7, with TRBD2 as a possible D gene (5 bases). This CDR3 has 15 amino acids. Germline V lookup: CDR1 MDHEN, CDR2 SYDVKM. V was shortened by 6 bases and J by 2 bases, with 17 bases between the two germline ends.

The chain uses TRBV4-1 and TRBJ1-3, with 7 positions matching TRBD1. The CDR3 loop spans 17 amino acids. Germline trimming cut 4 bases from V and 0 bases from J; bases unmatched to any gene: 9. Per germline, CDR1 MGHRA and CDR2 YSYEKL. In DNA form, the CDR3 reads TGCGCCAGCAGCCTCCAACGGGACAGCCTCTCTGGAAACACCATATATTTT. Protein sequence: CASSLQRDSLSGNTIYF.

Comments on this clone: The sample holds other DNA sequences that translate to the same CDR3. The rearrangement joins TRBV5-1 to TRBJ1-2, with D tentatively TRBD1 (6 bases). V was shortened by 2 bases and J by 8 bases, with 10 bases between the two germline ends. The CDR3 loop spans 12 amino acids. CDR1 is SGHRS and CDR2 is YFSETQ in the germline V gene. The DNA of the CDR3 is TGCGCCAGCAGCTTACAGGGCGGCGGCTACACCTTC. This encodes CASSLQGGGYTF.

The sample holds a few counts of this clone. The chain has TRBV7-9 and TRBJ1-2, with D perhaps matching TRBD1 (5 bases). The germline V gene has CDR1 SEHNR and CDR2 FQNEAQ (reference sequence). V was trimmed by 7 bases and J by 7 bases, leaving 16 bases between them. The CDR3 extends over 13 amino acids. This chain's CDR3 is CASTPTVVRGYTF. The CDR3 DNA reads TGTGCCAGCACCCCGACAGTTGTACGTGGCTACACCTTC.

The chain is built from TRBV6-6 and TRBJ2-3, with D possibly being TRBD2 (6 bases). The CDR3 spans 16 residues. V was pared by 0 bases and J by 0 bases, with 10 bases between. Per germline, CDR1 MNHNY and CDR2 SVGAGI (reference sequence). The CDR3 DNA is TGTGCCAGCAGTTACTCTCTCCTAGCGAGCACAGATACGCAGTATTTT. Translating gives CASSYSLLASTDTQYF.

The chain uses TRBV27 and TRBJ2-7; D might be TRBD2 (6 bases). V lost 6 bases, J lost 3 bases, and 6 bases lay in between. The CDR3 is made up of 11 amino acids. Germline CDR1 MNHEY, CDR2 SMNVEV (reference sequence). CDR3 in DNA: TGTGCCAGCAGGGGGGGCTACGAGCAGTACTTC. As protein: CASRGGYEQYF.

This chain joins TRBV7-2 and TRBJ1-5, with D perhaps matching TRBD1 (5 bases). Between the trimmed V and J ends, which lost 5 bases and 4 bases, there was a span of 15 bases. Germline V gives CDR1 SGHTA, CDR2 FQGNSA. The CDR3 is made up of 15 amino acids. CDR3 protein: CASSPGTGRNQPQHF. DNA for the CDR3: TGTGCCAGCAGCCCAGGTACAGGTCGAAATCAGCCCCAGCATTTT.

The gene calls are TRBV13 and TRBJ2-5; 10 bases are shared with TRBD1. The DNA end is a closer match to TRBJ2-7, so the J assignment may be wrong. Looked up from germline, CDR1 is PRHDT and CDR2 is FYEKMQ (reference sequence). The CDR3 loop spans 15 amino acids. The CDR3 protein is CASSPPDRGPYEQYF. CDR3 DNA sequence: TGTGCCAGCAGCCCCCCTGACAGGGGGCCCTACGAGCAGTACTTC.